A single sample is the source of the 17 T cell receptor beta chains below, sequenced in a study of CD8+ T cells in alopecia areata. Treatment: oral pan-JAK inhibitor, 5-10 mg twice daily. Extracted RNA was reverse transcribed, and the resulting cDNA served as sequencing template. Assay: immunoSEQ multiplex PCR; the TCRdb copy retains only in-frame clones and omits some. The sample lists 270,000 or so clones, 55% to 75% occurring once. This sample comprised CD4+ T cells sorted from blood, obtained at week 24, from a patient treated with tofacitinib. The receptors were sampled from a human donor with alopecia areata.

The chain couples TRBV5-1 to TRBJ2-1; TRBD1 matches 10 bases. CDR3 size: 15 residues. CDR1 is SGHRS, CDR2 YFSETQ, per germline. Trimming removed 3 bases from V and 7 bases from J; junction bases left unmatched: 7. CDR3 sequence reads: CASSWRQGARNEQFF. In nucleotides, the CDR3 is TGCGCCAGCAGCTGGCGACAGGGGGCGAGGAATGAGCAGTTCTTC.

The V gene is TRBV9, the J gene TRBJ2-5; 7 nucleotides agree with TRBD1. The CDR3 totals 15 residues. The V segment lost 4 bases and the J segment 5 bases; nucleotides outside the gene matches: 11. Germline V gene data show CDR1 as SGDLS and CDR2 as YYNGEE. CDR3 residues: CASSSRDSRRETQYF. The DNA for the CDR3 is TGTGCCAGCAGCTCCCGGGACAGTCGTCGGGAGACCCAGTACTTC.

This chain links TRBV4-1 with TRBJ1-6; TRBD1 might be the D (6 bases). V gave up 3 bases and J gave up 7 bases, with 16 bases separating them. Germline CDR1 reads MGHRA; CDR2 reads YSYEKL. This CDR3 comprises 16 residues. The CDR3 region is CASSQGTWGRNSPLHF. DNA of the CDR3: TGCGCCAGCAGCCAGGGGACGTGGGGGCGGAATTCACCCCTCCACTTT.

This CDR3 is CAISEFQYEQYF. Written as DNA, the CDR3 is TGTGCCATCAGTGAATTCCAATACGAGCAGTACTTC. The rearrangement links TRBV10-3 to TRBJ2-7; D ambiguous. The CDR3 runs 12 residues. Trimming shortened V by 3 bases and J by 4 bases, and 7 bases separated the two germline ends. The V gene's germline CDR1 is ENHRY and CDR2 SYGVKD.

This clone was found once. The rearrangement links TRBV6-6 to TRBJ1-1; TRBD1 is a possible D gene (6 bases). The CDR3 has 13 amino acids. The germline gives CDR1 MNHNY, CDR2 SVGAGI (reference sequence). V lost 8 bases and J lost 9, with 19 bases in between. This chain's CDR3 is CASRLLQGEKAFF. Written as DNA, the CDR3 is TGTGCCAGCCGGCTATTACAGGGAGAAAAAGCTTTCTTT.

The chain links TRBV9 to TRBJ1-6; D possibly corresponds to TRBD1 (6 bases). Trimming pared 1 base from V and 8 bases from J, leaving 10 bases between. The CDR3 runs to 14 residues. Germline-derived CDR1 and CDR2 are SGDLS and YYNGEE. CDR3 amino acids: CASSVSGEDSPLHF. The CDR3 DNA reads TGTGCCAGCAGCGTATCAGGGGAAGATTCACCCCTCCACTTT.

A note on this clone: Other DNA sequences of this sample code for an identical CDR3. The V gene is TRBV9, the J gene TRBJ2-5; D is ambiguous. This CDR3 is 13 amino acids long. Germline lookup yields CDR1 SGDLS and CDR2 YYNGEE. V gave up 0 bases and J gave up 2 bases, with 5 bases separating them. The CDR3 sequence is CASSVGLQETQYF. CDR3 bases: TGTGCCAGCAGCGTAGGCCTTCAAGAGACCCAGTACTTC.

V and J are TRBV2 and TRBJ2-5; D gene unclear. Germline V CDR1 and CDR2: SNHLY, FYNNEI. Trimming cost V 7 bases and J 1 base, with 10 bases left between them. This CDR3 has 13 amino acids. Here the CDR3 reads CASTRQTQETQYF. In nucleotides, the CDR3 is TGTGCCAGCACGCGGCAGACCCAAGAGACCCAGTACTTC.

In its sample, this clone was seen a few times. This chain links TRBV19 with TRBJ2-2; D might be TRBD2 (6 bases). Germline CDR1 LNHDA, CDR2 SQIVND (reference sequence). The germline V and J ends were trimmed by 6 bases and 1 base, with 9 bases remaining between them. This CDR3 spans 14 amino acids. CDR3 region: CASRTGGNTGELFF. The CDR3, as DNA: TGTGCCAGTAGGACCGGGGGGAACACCGGGGAGCTGTTTTTT.

The sample holds many counts of this clone. This chain joins TRBV7-3 and TRBJ2-1, with D perhaps matching TRBD2 (6 bases). V lost 0 bases, J lost 9 bases, and 12 bases lay in between. CDR3 length: 14 amino acids. The germline V gene encodes CDR1 SGHTA and CDR2 FQGTGA. The CDR3 DNA reads TGTGCCAGCAGCTTAACGTGGGGGGATGGTGAGCAGTTCTTC. Protein product: CASSLTWGDGEQFF. The entire variable domain, with the rest obtained from reference TRBV7-3 and TRBJ2-1, is as follows: GAGVSQTPSNKVTEKGKYVELRCDPISGHTALYWYRQSLGQGPEFLIYFQGTGAADDSGLPNDRFFAVRPEGSVSTLKIQRTERGDSAVYLCASSLTWGDGEQFFGPGTRLTVL.

The chain joins TRBV28 to TRBJ2-7; no clear D. Germline CDR1 is MDHEN and CDR2 is SYDVKM. V was pared by 6 bases and J by 4 bases, with 19 bases between. The CDR3 is 15 amino acids. As DNA, the CDR3 is TGTGCCAGCAGCCTCCTCGGAACTAAAAGATACGAGCAGTACTTC. It specifies CASSLLGTKRYEQYF.

V usage is TRBV7-2 and J usage is TRBJ2-3, with 10 bases lining up with TRBD1. V gave up 9 bases and J gave up 4 bases; unmatched junction bases: 7. The CDR3 runs 14 residues. Germline-derived CDR1 and CDR2 are SGHTA and FQGNSA. CDR3 residues: CASGPGQGPDTQYF. DNA of the CDR3: TGTGCCAGTGGACCGGGACAGGGGCCAGATACGCAGTATTTT.

The CDR3 DNA sequence: TGTGCCAGTAGTCGAGTCCCCCGCGCCTTTAATCAGCCCCAGCATTTT. Protein product: CASSRVPRAFNQPQHF. The rearrangement uses TRBV19 and TRBJ1-5; D remains ambiguous. Germline V gives CDR1 LNHDA, CDR2 SQIVND (reference sequence). Trimming took off 5 bases at V and 4 bases at J, with 18 bases between the two ends. The CDR3 totals 16 residues.

The DNA for the CDR3 is TGCGCCAGCAGCCAGGACAGGGCTGGAAACACCATATATTTT. The encoded protein is CASSQDRAGNTIYF. J is TRBJ1-3 and V is TRBV4-3; 8 bases match TRBD1. The germline CDR1 and CDR2 sequences are LGHNA and YSLEER. J was trimmed by 2 bases and V by 3 bases; bases with no gene match: 0. CDR3 length: 14 amino acids.

The gene calls are TRBV11-2 and TRBJ2-6; 9 bases agree with TRBD1. The V gene end was trimmed by 4 bases and the J gene end by 0 bases; junction bases not matched to a gene: 7. CDR1 and CDR2 from the germline V gene are SGHAT and FQNNGV. This CDR3 is 18 amino acids long. Written as DNA, the CDR3 is TGTGCCAGCAGCTCAACAGGGGGCCGAAGCTCTGGGGCCAACGTCCTGACTTTC. Protein: CASSSTGGRSSGANVLTF.

This chain joins TRBV7-2 and TRBJ1-4; D is unresolved. The V end was cut by 5 bases, the J end by 1 base, with 14 bases between. The CDR3 sequence is 16 residues long. The germline gives CDR1 SGHTA, CDR2 FQGNSA. CDR3 nucleotides: TGTGCCAGCAGCGACCCCGGGCGCAGAACTAATGAAAAACTGTTTTTT. Protein sequence: CASSDPGRRTNEKLFF.

The chain joins TRBV5-1 to TRBJ2-7; 10 nucleotides align to TRBD1. The V segment lost 1 base and the J segment 2 bases; nucleotides outside the gene matches: 12. This CDR3 is built from 18 residues. Germline V lookup: CDR1 SGHRS, CDR2 YFSETQ. The CDR3 DNA is TGCGCCAGCAGCTTGCCTTATATGCCGGGACAGGGGCCCTACGAGCAGTACTTC. This encodes CASSLPYMPGQGPYEQYF.